The 3 T cell receptor beta chains in this list originate from one sample, sequenced in a study of T-cell memory formation after mild COVID-19. One entry per CDR3 protein, called by TCRdb with MiXCR from the 5' RACE reads. The table lists around 60,000 distinct CDR3 sequences, over 7.5% of them singletons. Sequenced sample: PBMCs or a T cell subset sorted from them (not recorded which). The receptors originated from a man between 18 and 35 years old who had mild COVID-19 (a few samples of this study predate the infection). Cell type and time point are not known.

This clonotype was recorded a few times. The chain is built from TRBV7-2 and TRBJ1-1; D remains unclear. Germline CDR1 SGHTA, CDR2 FQGNSA. Trimming took 5 bases from V and 1 from J, leaving 11 bases between them. The CDR3 sequence is 14 residues long. CDR3 DNA sequence: TGTGCCAGCAGCCTACGTCGCGGGAACACTGAAGCTTTCTTT. Protein: CASSLRRGNTEAFF.

This clonotype is labeled as medium-sized. The chain uses TRBV7-2 and TRBJ2-5; 13 nucleotides line up with TRBD2. V was clipped by 1 base and J by 2 bases; unmatched bases: 4. The CDR3 is made up of 17 amino acids. The germline CDR1 and CDR2 sequences are SGHTA and FQGNSA. CDR3 coding DNA: TGTGCCAGCAGCTTAGTGGGACTAGCGGGGAATCAAGAGACCCAGTACTTC. Translated: CASSLVGLAGNQETQYF.

The chain carries TRBV20-1 and TRBJ2-5, with 11 bases lining up with TRBD1. Germline V lookup: CDR1 DFQATT, CDR2 SNEGSKA (reference sequence). Trimming cost V 5 bases and J 5 bases; bases outside gene matches: 10. This CDR3 spans 15 amino acids. The CDR3 sequence is CSALTGTGGTETQYF. In DNA form, the CDR3 reads TGCAGTGCTTTGACGGGGACAGGGGGTACGGAGACCCAGTACTTC.